This T cell receptor beta chain was identified during a study of T-cell memory formation after mild COVID-19. V was cut by 7 bases and J by 2 bases, with 12 bases left in between. The CDR3 is 13 amino acids. TCR alpha and TCR beta cDNA libraries with sample barcodes and UMIs came from 5'RACE using constant-segment primers. One entry per CDR3 protein results from TCRdb running MiXCR on the 5' RACE reads. This sample has under 600,000 distinct CDR3 sequences, with roughly 21% found just once. This clonotype has only a few counts. Its antigen is undetermined. Overall study results and limits: Day 15 to 85 contracting clones showed balanced CD4/CD8; later expanders leaned CD4+. Researchers report contracting CD4+ clones mostly in CM and EM, with CD8+ clones in EMRA. That cross-reactive memory joined was suggested by some responding clones appearing in pre-infection memory.

The sequenced sample was PBMCs or a T cell subset sorted from them (not recorded which). The chain carries TRBV12-3 or TRBV12-4 and TRBJ2-7; tentative D call: TRBD2 (5 bases). The clonotype originates from an adult woman who had mild COVID-19 (a few samples of this study predate the infection). Cell type and time point are not known. The CDR3 reads CASTPEGPYEQYF. CDR3 bases: TGTGCCAGCACCCCTGAGGGCCCCTACGAGCAGTACTTC.